This T cell receptor beta chain stems from a study of T-cell reconstitution after alpha-beta-depleted transplantation in children. Preparation of the TCRbeta library was carried out with unique molecular identifiers. TCRdb reanalysed the PCR reads using MiXCR and keeps one entry per CDR3 protein. The sample records some 200,000 distinct CDR3 sequences, 11% being singletons. This clonotype has a count of ten or more. The CDR3 sequence is 15 residues long. Trimming cost V 5 bases and J 2 bases; bases outside gene matches: 9. The receptor's source is a child less than two years old with acute myeloid leukemia, due to receive a stem cell transplant. V and J are TRBV12-3 or TRBV12-4 and TRBJ2-7; 7 bases fit TRBD1. The specimen was PBMCs, collected before TCRalphabeta/CD19-depleted stem cell transplant. DNA for the CDR3: TGTGCCAGCAGTCCGACGGGACAGACTACCTACGAGCAGTACTTC. It yields the protein CASSPTGQTTYEQYF.